What follows describes a single T cell receptor (beta chain). This clonotype was counted a few times. The antigen it binds to is not known. Base qualities are not provided; no much larger clone lies one nucleotide away. The data are from a study of CD8 T cells in ankylosing spondylitis (dated by TCRdb to 2016 to 2017). The study in broad terms: To find TCR variants linked to disease, the study profiled T cell receptor beta repertoires in ankylosing spondylitis patients and healthy donors. The whole study cohort included over a hundred healthy donors and around 25 ankylosing spondylitis patients. Samples of peripheral blood were taken, and for ankylosing spondylitis patients, synovial fluid was collected as well. Paper-wide results and their limitations: Some motif variants were previously reported in synovial fluid and blood of reactive arthritis patients, suggesting common disease-initiation mechanisms. The disease-linked clones were reported to be significantly enriched in matched synovial fluid samples from ankylosing spondylitis patients. A CD8+ phenotype was shown by the disease-linked clones, which were found at relatively low frequencies in peripheral blood. Blood from ankylosing spondylitis patients appeared to be characterized by a TCR beta motif composed of about eight highly homologous amino acid variants.

CDR3 length: 16 amino acids, cysteine to phenylalanine. Only the CDR3 DNA is retained, 48 bases long and in frame from the first base. Between the V and J ends, shortened by 3 bases and 1 base respectively, the junction contains 14 bases. As encoded in the germline V gene, CDR1 is SGHTA while CDR2 is FQGNSA. Synovial fluid samples were matched to blood samples from the same ankylosing spondylitis patients. Sequencing instrument: Illumina HiSeq 2500. Quantitative 5'-RACE with molecular barcodes was used to prepare TCR beta libraries. In the original analysis: A new computational method based on a probabilistic model of VDJ rearrangement was used to identify disease-linked TCR variants. In TCRdb, the public reads were trimmed at Q25 with fastp and aligned with MiXCR, with productive beta chains retained. Each record represents a unique CDR3 protein, reported with the most common genes and DNA among its rows. TCRdb, not the authors, supplied the V and J calls. The sample data list 150,000 to 200,000 distinct CDR3 sequences, and roughly 30% of these were observed just once. The ten largest clones add up to approximately 5.9% of the sample.

The source of this sequence is a male donor with ankylosing spondylitis. The sequence links TRBV7-2 to TRBJ2-3; too little of a D gene remains to name it. The sequencing input was synovial fluid, either unsorted or a sorted T cell fraction (not recorded which). The CDR3 here reads CASSFSGPLGTDTQYF. The nucleotide sequence is given as TGTGCCAGCAGCTTTTCAGGACCGTTGGGCACAGATACGCAGTATTTT.